The present T cell receptor (beta chain) was sequenced within a study of blood T cell repertoires in COVID-19. For the study at large: Samples of COVID-19 (acute and convalescent) were obtained from the United States, Italy and Spain.

The repertoire was sequenced with immunoSEQ multiplex PCR; TCRdb's copy has only in-frame clones and lacks some. The sample comprises 250,000 or so clones, 75% to 90% of which are singletons, and 3% rests with the top ten. The CDR3 contains 14 residues. Per the germline V gene, CDR1 is SGHVS and CDR2 is FQNEAQ. With 3 bases removed from V and 3 bases from J, the gap between germline ends came to 12 bases. Specimen: peripheral blood. The V call is TRBV7-8, the J call TRBJ2-7; a weak D match, TRBD1 (6 bases). This clonotype was sampled from a young woman with active or convalescent COVID-19. The CDR3 sequence is CASSFRTVLYEQYF. The CDR3 DNA reads as TGTGCCAGCAGCTTTCGGACAGTCCTCTACGAGCAGTACTTC.